This TCR beta chain was sequenced for a study of CD8 T cells in Susac syndrome. Study results and caveats: The study recognized that its TCR sequencing and HLA analysis covered a relatively small number of individuals.

The CDR3 extends over 12 amino acids. The V and J ends lost 5 bases and 9 bases, in that order; junction bases with no gene match: 7. CD8+ and CD4+ T cells circulating in blood were sequenced for TCR beta. CD8+ and CD4+ T cells were negatively isolated; TEMRA cells were FACS-enriched. This clonotype has a single count. Antigen: not known. RNA, at about 0.45 to 1 ug, was reverse transcribed with random hexamers. Amplification of TCR beta CDR3 used immunoSEQ multiplex PCR across 54 Vbeta and 13 Jbeta. Via MiXCR, TCRdb re-called the immunoSEQ multiplex PCR reads, giving one row per CDR3 protein. Of approximately 120,000 distinct CDR3 sequences listed, roughly 93% are singletons.

The source material was CD8+ T cells from PBMCs. The clonotype comes from a human donor with multiple sclerosis. The V gene is TRBV12-3 or TRBV12-4, the J gene TRBJ2-7; 7 bases align to TRBD1. In DNA, the CDR3 is TGTGCCAGCAGTCCAGGGGGATTGGGGCAGTACTTC. Its translation: CASSPGGLGQYF.